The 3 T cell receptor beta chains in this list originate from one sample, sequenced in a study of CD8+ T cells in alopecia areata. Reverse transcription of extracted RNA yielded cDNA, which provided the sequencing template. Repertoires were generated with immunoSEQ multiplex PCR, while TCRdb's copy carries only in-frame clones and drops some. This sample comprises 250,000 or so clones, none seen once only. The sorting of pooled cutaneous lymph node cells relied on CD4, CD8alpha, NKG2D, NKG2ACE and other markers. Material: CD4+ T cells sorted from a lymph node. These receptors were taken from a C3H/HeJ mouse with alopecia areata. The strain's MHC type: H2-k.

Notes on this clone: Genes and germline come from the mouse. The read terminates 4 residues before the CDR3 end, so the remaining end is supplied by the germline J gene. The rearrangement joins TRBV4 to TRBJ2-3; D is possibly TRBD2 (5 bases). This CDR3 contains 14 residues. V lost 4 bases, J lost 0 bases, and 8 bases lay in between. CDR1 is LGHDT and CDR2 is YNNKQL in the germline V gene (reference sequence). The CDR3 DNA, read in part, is TGTGCCAGCAGCTTTACTGGTAGTGCAGAA. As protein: CASSFTGSAE. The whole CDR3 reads CASSFTGSAETLYF.

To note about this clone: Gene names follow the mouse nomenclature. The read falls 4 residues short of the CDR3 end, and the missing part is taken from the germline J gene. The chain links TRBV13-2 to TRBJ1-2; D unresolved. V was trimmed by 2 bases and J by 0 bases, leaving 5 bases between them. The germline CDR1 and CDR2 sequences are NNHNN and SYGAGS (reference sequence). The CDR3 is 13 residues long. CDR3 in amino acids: CASGELANSDYTF. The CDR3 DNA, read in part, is TGTGCCAGCGGTGAACTTGCAAACTCC.

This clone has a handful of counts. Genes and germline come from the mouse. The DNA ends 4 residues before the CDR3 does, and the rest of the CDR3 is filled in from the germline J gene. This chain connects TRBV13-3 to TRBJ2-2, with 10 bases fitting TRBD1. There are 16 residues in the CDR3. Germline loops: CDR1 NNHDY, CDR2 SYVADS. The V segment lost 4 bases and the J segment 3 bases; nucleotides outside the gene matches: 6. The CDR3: CASSSGTGVDTGQLYF. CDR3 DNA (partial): TGTGCCAGCAGTTCCGGGACAGGGGTGGACACCGGG.